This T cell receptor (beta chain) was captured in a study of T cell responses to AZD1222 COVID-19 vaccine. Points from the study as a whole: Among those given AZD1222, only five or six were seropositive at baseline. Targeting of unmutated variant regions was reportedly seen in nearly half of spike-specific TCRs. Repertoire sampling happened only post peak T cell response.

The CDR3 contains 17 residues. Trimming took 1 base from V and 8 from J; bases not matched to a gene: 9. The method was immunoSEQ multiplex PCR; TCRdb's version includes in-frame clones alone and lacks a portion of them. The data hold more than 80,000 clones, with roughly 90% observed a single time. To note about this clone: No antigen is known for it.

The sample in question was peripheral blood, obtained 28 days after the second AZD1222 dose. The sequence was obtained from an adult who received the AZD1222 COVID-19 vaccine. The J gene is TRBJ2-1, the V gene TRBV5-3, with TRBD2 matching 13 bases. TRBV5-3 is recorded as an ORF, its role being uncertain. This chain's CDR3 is CARSLTTSGGALYEQFF. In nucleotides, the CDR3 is TGTGCCAGAAGCTTGACCACTAGCGGGGGGGCCTTATATGAGCAGTTCTTC.